The T cell receptor (beta chain) under discussion was sequenced for a study of somatic mutations in cytotoxic T cells in rheumatoid arthritis (dated by TCRdb to about 2017). With regard to the full study: Right after diagnosis and prior to the start of any treatment, about 33 ml EDTA of peripheral blood was drawn from patients. The study asked whether expanded CD8+ T-cell clones in newly diagnosed, untreated rheumatoid arthritis carry somatic mutations, and used TCRB deep sequencing to characterize clonality. Some V beta antibody-stained T-cell populations were flow-sorted on a FACSAria II or Sony SH800 at nearly 100% purity, and sorted V beta1+ cells also underwent TCRB sequencing. A total of 60 to 80 rheumatoid arthritis patients and 15 to 25 healthy controls underwent TCRB deep sequencing. Median age was essentially the same in the patient group and the control group. Study-level results and caveats: It was unknown which antigens the expanded CD8+ clones targeted, and their absence from virus-specific databases did not exclude viral specificity. An increase of CD8+ clonality with age was seen in patients (Spearman r ~ 0.45) but not in healthy controls. In about an eighth of the roughly 60 patients the largest CD8+ clone exceeded 20% of CD8+ cells, and several identical CD8+ TCRB sequences were shared between blood and synovial fluid. CD8+ T-cell clonality in rheumatoid arthritis patients was not significantly different from that in age-matched healthy controls. The slight TRBV07 underrepresentation in patients was not adjusted for multiple comparisons.

Comments on this clone: Which antigen it targets is not known. No qualities accompany the bases; no much larger clone lies one base away.

Flow cytometry confirmed the purity of CD4+ and CD8+ cells that had been isolated by positive magnetic bead selection on an AutoMACS. A TCR V beta antibody panel was used in flow cytometry to screen first for clonal expansions, which were then characterized by TCRB deep sequencing of sorted CD8+ fractions. Peripheral blood mononuclear cells were isolated by Ficoll-Paque PLUS density gradient separation. DNA was extracted from CD4-enriched, CD8-enriched or PBMC samples with Nucleospin Tissue or Tissue XS kits and quantified with a Qubit 2.0 fluorometer. Sequencing of TCRB CDR3 was done on genomic DNA with the immunoSEQ assay. Processing in the source paper ran as follows. Published virus-specific TCRB sequences were compared with patient CD8+ clones larger than 1%, and only a few matches were found. The analyses included only productive TCRB rearrangements. A clone was defined by a unique TCRB CDR3 sequence, and clonality was computed as a productive clonality index based on Shannon entropy. The template counts of each clone relative to the total templates per sample were used to calculate repertoire overlap between two samples. Flow cytometry-measured V-gene usage correlated with V-gene usage from TCRB sequencing, with a Spearman r of around 0.6. Drawn from immuneACCESS, this table holds only the in-frame rearrangements with V and J called that TCRdb kept. Clones are partly lost; checked studies trace under half to an unresolved V gene and leave the rest unexplained. V, J and clone size reflect that table, while D and trimming were determined from the DNA. The sample yields more than 7,000 clones; over 75% were counted once. Approximately 40% of the sample lies in the top ten.

The CDR3 starts with the cysteine, ends with the phenylalanine, and has 16 residues. The sequence is cut down to CDR3 DNA, 48 bases in frame from base 1. CDR1 and CDR2 are read off the germline V gene as SGHRS and YFSETQ. The germline V end is reduced by 0 bases and the J end by 2 bases; junction bases left unmatched: 6. The source of this sequence is an adult with rheumatoid arthritis. The sequenced material came from CD8+ T cells sorted from blood. In this chain, TRBV5-1 is recombined with TRBJ2-3; 7 central nucleotides agree with TRBD2. CDR3 sequence: CASSLEVSGDTDTQYF. The DNA sequence is TGCGCCAGCAGCTTGGAGGTGAGCGGGGACACAGATACGCAGTATTTT.